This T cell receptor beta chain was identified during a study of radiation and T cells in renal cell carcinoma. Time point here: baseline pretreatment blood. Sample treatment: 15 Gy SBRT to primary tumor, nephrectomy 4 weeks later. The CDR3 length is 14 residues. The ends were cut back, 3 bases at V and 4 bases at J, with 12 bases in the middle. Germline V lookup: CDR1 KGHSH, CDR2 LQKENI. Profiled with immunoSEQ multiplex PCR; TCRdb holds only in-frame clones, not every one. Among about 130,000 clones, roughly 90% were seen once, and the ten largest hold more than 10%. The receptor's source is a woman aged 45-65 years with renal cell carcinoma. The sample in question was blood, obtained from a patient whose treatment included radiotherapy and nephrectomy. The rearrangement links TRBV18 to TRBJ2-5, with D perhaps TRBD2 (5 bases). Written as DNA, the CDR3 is TGTGCCAGCTCACCTAGCTGGGCGGGAGAGACCCAGTACTTC. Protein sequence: CASSPSWAGETQYF.